The 16 T cell receptor beta chains presented below share a single source sample, sequenced in a study of identifying expanded T cells in peripheral blood (dated by TCRdb to about 2019). Library method: the immunoSEQ multiplex PCR assay. TCRdb mirrors the immuneACCESS table, restricted to in-frame sequences. Some clones are absent from its copies; in checked studies, under half trace to an unresolved V gene, and the reason for the others is unknown. This sample is represented by 90,000 or so clones; about 90% of them were singletons. The ten largest clones capture roughly 5.5% of the sample. The sample was blood. Receptors originate from a person aged 18 to 75 in good health.

The chain has TRBV30 and TRBJ1-1, with D perhaps matching TRBD1 (6 bases). The CDR3 contains 13 residues. CDR1 is GTSNPN, CDR2 SVGIG, per germline (reference sequence). V lost 5 bases to trimming and J lost 1 base, with 11 bases between them. Here the CDR3 reads CAWQEDRNTEAFF. CDR3 DNA sequence: TGTGCCTGGCAAGAGGACAGGAACACTGAAGCTTTCTTT.

The V and J genes are TRBV19 and TRBJ2-3, with a tentative D call TRBD2 (5 bases). This CDR3 contains 14 residues. V lost 6 bases, J lost 0 bases, and 10 bases lay in between. Germline-derived CDR1 and CDR2 are LNHDA and SQIVND (reference sequence). CDR3 in amino acids: CASRGLSSTDTQYF. DNA for the CDR3: TGTGCCAGTAGAGGACTCTCTAGCACAGATACGCAGTATTTT. The full variable domain, in which reference TRBV19 and TRBJ2-3 provide the parts outside the CDR3, is DGGITQSPKYLFRKEGQNVTLSCEQNLNHDAMYWYRQDPGQGLRLIYYSQIVNDFQKGDIAEGYSVSREKKESFPLTVTSAQKNPTAFYLCASRGLSSTDTQYFGPGTRLTVL.

The chain links TRBV11-2 to TRBJ1-2, with a tentative D call TRBD1 (6 bases). Germline CDR1 SGHAT, CDR2 FQNNGV. There are 15 residues in the CDR3. Trimming took 2 bases from V and 4 from J, leaving 14 bases between them. The DNA of the CDR3 is TGTGCCAGCAGCTTATCAGGGGTCCTATTCTATGGCTACACCTTC. Translating it yields CASSLSGVLFYGYTF.

V usage is TRBV4-1 and J usage is TRBJ1-2; D unclear. CDR1 is MGHRA and CDR2 is YSYEKL in the germline V gene. V was trimmed by 0 bases and J by 3 bases, leaving 5 bases between them. The CDR3 has 13 amino acids. The CDR3 DNA reads TGCGCCAGCAGCCAAGATACTTACTATGGCTACACCTTC. This codes for CASSQDTYYGYTF.

The V gene is TRBV7-3, the J gene TRBJ2-1, with D perhaps being TRBD1 or TRBD2 (5 bases each). The germline gives CDR1 SGHTA, CDR2 FQGTGA. V shed 3 bases and J shed 9 bases, with 9 bases lying between them. CDR3 size: 12 residues. CDR3: CASSLGVGEQFF. The CDR3 region has the DNA TGTGCCAGCAGCTTGGGGGTAGGTGAGCAGTTCTTC. The whole variable domain, filled in from reference TRBV7-3 and TRBJ2-1, reads GAGVSQTPSNKVTEKGKYVELRCDPISGHTALYWYRQSLGQGPEFLIYFQGTGAADDSGLPNDRFFAVRPEGSVSTLKIQRTERGDSAVYLCASSLGVGEQFFGPGTRLTVL.

This chain joins TRBV7-8 and TRBJ1-5; D remains unclear. CDR3 length: 12 residues. Trimming pared 2 bases from V and 3 bases from J, leaving 2 bases between. Per germline, CDR1 SGHVS and CDR2 FQNEAQ. This CDR3 is CASSLPNQPQHF. The CDR3 nucleotides read TGTGCCAGCAGCTTACCCAATCAGCCCCAGCATTTT.

This chain uses TRBV6-5 with TRBJ1-2; D might be TRBD1 (6 bases). Looked up from germline, CDR1 is MNHEY and CDR2 is SVGAGI. The V and J ends lost 6 bases and 8 bases respectively, with 16 bases between them. The CDR3 totals 13 residues. The CDR3 DNA reads as TGTGCCAGCAGACCCCGGAGAGGGGGGGGCTACACCTTC. Protein sequence: CASRPRRGGGYTF.

The rearrangement joins TRBV9 to TRBJ1-2; 7 bases agree with TRBD1. CDR3 length: 13 residues. Germline V CDR1 and CDR2: SGDLS, YYNGEE. V was clipped by 3 bases and J by 6 bases; unmatched bases: 5. The CDR3 DNA reads TGTGCCAGCAGCGATACCGGGACAGATGGCTACACCTTC. This gives the protein CASSDTGTDGYTF.

The genes are TRBV30 and TRBJ1-5, with D uncertain. Germline values: CDR1 GTSNPN, CDR2 SVGIG (reference sequence). CDR3 length: 13 residues. The germline V and J ends were trimmed by 3 bases and 5 bases, with 11 bases remaining between them. The CDR3 here is CAWSVGLYQPQHF. The CDR3 DNA reads as TGTGCCTGGAGCGTGGGATTATATCAGCCCCAGCATTTT.

CDR3 protein: CASSDFQDSQETQYF. The CDR3 DNA reads TGCGCCAGCAGTGATTTCCAGGACAGCCAAGAGACCCAGTACTTC. This rearrangement joins TRBV5-1 to TRBJ2-5, with D possibly TRBD1 on 6 matching bases. The CDR3 runs to 15 residues. The germline V gene has CDR1 SGHRS and CDR2 YFSETQ. V was pared by 5 bases and J by 1 base, with 15 bases between.

This clone has a handful of counts. This chain uses TRBV28 with TRBJ1-1, with a weak D call TRBD1 (6 bases). This CDR3 has 17 residues. V gave up 6 bases and J gave up 0 bases, with 20 bases separating them. CDR1 is MDHEN, CDR2 SYDVKM, per germline. CDR3 DNA: TGTGCCAGCAGCCCCTCGGGGGGCGCCGATCTGAACACTGAAGCTTTCTTT. Amino acids: CASSPSGGADLNTEAFF.

This chain links TRBV7-2 with TRBJ2-5; D is unresolved. CDR1 SGHTA and CDR2 FQGNSA come from the germline V gene. The CDR3 is 11 residues long. V was trimmed by 4 bases and J by 1 base, leaving 1 base between them. The chain's CDR3 is CASSSQETQYF. In DNA, the CDR3 is TGTGCCAGCAGCTCCCAAGAGACCCAGTACTTC.

The chain recombines TRBV28 with TRBJ1-1; D is uncertain. The CDR3 covers 17 residues. V was shortened by 10 bases and J by 1 base, with 25 bases between the two germline ends. CDR1 MDHEN and CDR2 SYDVKM come from the germline V gene. The CDR3 coding sequence is TGTGCCACTCAACCAGTTTGGCCATATGACGGGAACACTGAAGCTTTCTTT. Its protein product is CATQPVWPYDGNTEAFF.

The genes are TRBV18 and TRBJ2-1; D is undetermined. The CDR3 extends over 14 amino acids. Germline V CDR1 and CDR2: KGHSH, LQKENI. Trimming cost V 2 bases and J 1 base, with 6 bases left between them. CDR3 region: CASSPTESYNEQFF. The CDR3 nucleotides read TGTGCCAGCTCACCAACAGAATCCTACAATGAGCAGTTCTTC. Based on the CDR3 plus reference TRBV18 and TRBJ2-1, the full variable domain is NAGVMQNPRHLVRRRGQEARLRCSPMKGHSHVYWYRQLPEEGLKFMVYLQKENIIDESGMPKERFSAEFPKEGPSILRIQQVVRGDSAAYFCASSPTESYNEQFFGPGTRLTVL.

The rearrangement links TRBV19 to TRBJ1-1; D gene unclear. Germline values: CDR1 LNHDA, CDR2 SQIVND (reference sequence). The V end lost 6 bases, the J end lost 0 bases, and 8 bases lay between the germline ends. The CDR3 spans 13 residues. The CDR3 nucleotides read TGTGCCAGTAGGGATGTGATGAACACTGAAGCTTTCTTT. It yields the protein CASRDVMNTEAFF.

The chain recombines TRBV4-3 with TRBJ1-5, with 8 bases identical to TRBD1. Trimming at V came to 0 bases and at J to 7 bases, leaving 5 bases not matched to a gene. The germline CDR1 and CDR2 sequences are LGHNA and YSLEER. This CDR3 is built from 15 residues. The CDR3 DNA reads TGCGCCAGCAGCCAAGATACAGGGGGAGACCAGCCCCAGCATTTT. Its protein product is CASSQDTGGDQPQHF.